One sample yielded the 17 T cell receptor beta chains listed below, sequenced in a study of shared clonotypes between healthy human individuals (TCRdb year 2020). Receptors were amplified or captured by the immunoSEQ multiplex PCR assay. TCRdb retrieved this table from immuneACCESS and kept in-frame rearrangements only. Not all clones are present; in checked studies, unresolved V genes account for under half, and no reason is known for the remainder. The sample profile shows about 1.5 million clones; approximately 98% of them were found once. The biggest ten clones account for roughly 0.4% of the sample. Sequencing used naive CD4+ T cells sorted from blood. In light of the paper, this sample's cell subset or site label describes: CD45RA+ positively selected. These receptors were obtained from a young man in good health.

The J gene is TRBJ1-2, the V gene TRBV5-5; tentative D call: TRBD1 (6 bases). The V end was cut by 4 bases, the J end by 0 bases, with 16 bases between. The V gene's germline CDR1 is SGHKS and CDR2 YYEKEE (reference sequence). The CDR3 has 16 residues. DNA for the CDR3: TGTGCCAGCAGCACGAGAACCGGGACAACTAACTATGGCTACACCTTC. Translated: CASSTRTGTTNYGYTF.

The chain couples TRBV19 to TRBJ1-2, with D possibly being TRBD1 (5 bases). Trimming cost V 10 bases and J 2 bases, with 17 bases left between them. The CDR3 has 14 amino acids. Germline V gene lookup returns CDR1 LNHDA and CDR2 SQIVND (reference sequence). The CDR3 sequence: CATLTGDGNYGYTF. The CDR3 nucleotides read TGTGCCACCCTTACCGGGGACGGAAACTATGGCTACACCTTC. Together with reference TRBV19 and TRBJ1-2, the CDR3 gives the full variable domain: DGGITQSPKYLFRKEGQNVTLSCEQNLNHDAMYWYRQDPGQGLRLIYYSQIVNDFQKGDIAEGYSVSREKKESFPLTVTSAQKNPTAFYLCATLTGDGNYGYTFGSGTRLTVV.

The chain's CDR3 is CASSAGTSAYTDTQYF. CDR3 nucleotides: TGCGCCAGCAGCGCGGGGACTAGCGCCTACACAGATACGCAGTATTTT. This chain joins TRBV5-1 and TRBJ2-3, with 10 bases matching TRBD2. V lost 4 bases to trimming and J lost 2 bases; unmatched junction nucleotides: 7. Germline V gene data show CDR1 as SGHRS and CDR2 as YFSETQ. The CDR3 has 16 residues. The full variable domain, with the rest looked up from reference TRBV5-1 and TRBJ2-3, is KAGVTQTPRYLIKTRGQQVTLSCSPISGHRSVSWYQQTPGQGLQFLFEYFSETQRNKGNFPGRFSGRQFSNSRSEMNVSTLELGDSALYLCASSAGTSAYTDTQYFGPGTRLTVL.

The CDR3 spells CASTRSGNNEQFF. For the CDR3, the DNA is TGTGCCAGCACCCGGAGCGGAAACAATGAGCAGTTCTTC. The chain employs TRBV6-1 and TRBJ2-1, with D maybe TRBD2 (5 bases). Germline CDR1 is MNHNS and CDR2 is SASEGT. CDR3 length: 13 amino acids. With 7 bases removed from V and 5 bases from J, the gap between germline ends came to 12 bases.

The chain recombines TRBV4-1 with TRBJ2-7; TRBD2 aligns across 10 bases. This CDR3 is built from 14 residues. CDR1 is MGHRA, CDR2 YSYEKL, per germline. V lost 2 bases and J lost 9; bases outside the gene matches: 7. The CDR3 DNA is TGCGCCAGCAGCCAACTAGCGGGAGCGGCCAGGCAGTACTTC. It is translated as CASSQLAGAARQYF.

The chain recombines TRBV5-1 with TRBJ1-1; D is ambiguous. V gave up 5 bases and J gave up 4 bases, with 15 bases separating them. Germline V gene lookup returns CDR1 SGHRS and CDR2 YFSETQ. The CDR3 extends over 14 amino acids. CDR3 coding DNA: TGCGCCAGCAGACTGGTGTTCTCGGTCACTGAAGCTTTCTTT. Its translation: CASRLVFSVTEAFF.

The genes are TRBV10-2 and TRBJ1-5; TRBD1 matches 10 bases. The V segment lost 6 bases and the J segment 5 bases; nucleotides outside the gene matches: 10. The germline gives CDR1 WSHSY, CDR2 SAAADI. This CDR3 has 16 residues. Here the CDR3 reads CASRLGDRGGYQPQHF. As DNA, the CDR3 is TGCGCCAGCAGATTAGGGGACAGGGGAGGATATCAGCCCCAGCATTTT.

The chain employs TRBV4-1 and TRBJ2-1; 9 bases agree with TRBD2. Per germline, CDR1 MGHRA and CDR2 YSYEKL. The ends lost 2 bases at V and 5 bases at J; junction bases unmatched: 4. This CDR3 region has 15 residues. CDR3 in DNA: TGCGCCAGCAGCCAACCGACTAGCGGTCACAATGAGCAGTTCTTC. Translated: CASSQPTSGHNEQFF.

The chain combines TRBV5-6 with TRBJ2-3, with 9 bases aligning to TRBD2. J gave up 4 bases and V 0 bases, and 0 bases lay outside the gene matches. The CDR3 is made up of 14 amino acids. Germline V lookup: CDR1 SGHDT, CDR2 YYEEEE. CDR3 coding DNA: TGTGCCAGCAGCTTGGGACTAGCGGCAGATACGCAGTATTTT. Amino acid sequence: CASSLGLAADTQYF.

This chain joins TRBV5-5 and TRBJ2-7, with D unclear. The CDR3 spans 14 residues. V was shortened by 0 bases and J by 5 bases, with 12 bases between the two germline ends. Looked up from germline, CDR1 is SGHKS and CDR2 is YYEKEE (reference sequence). The CDR3 DNA is TGTGCCAGCAGCTTGGTCACTGCCTGGGACGAGCAGTACTTC. This translates into CASSLVTAWDEQYF. Full variable domain (rest looked up from reference TRBV5-5 and TRBJ2-7): DAGVTQSPTHLIKTRGQQVTLRCSPISGHKSVSWYQQVLGQGPQFIFQYYEKEERGRGNFPDRFSARQFPNYSSELNVNALLLGDSALYLCASSLVTAWDEQYFGPGTRLTVT.

The V gene is TRBV29-1, the J gene TRBJ2-1; 8 positions match TRBD2. Unmatched junction bases numbered 5, after V lost 7 bases and J lost 6 bases. Germline loops: CDR1 SQVTM, CDR2 ANQGSEA. The CDR3 length is 12 residues. CDR3 coding DNA: TGCAGCGACGGACTAGCAATCAATGAGCAGTTCTTC. The encoded protein is CSDGLAINEQFF.

The rearrangement joins TRBV28 to TRBJ2-5; D remains unclear. The germline V and J ends were trimmed by 6 bases and 0 bases, with 8 bases remaining between them. This CDR3 comprises 13 residues. Germline V gene lookup returns CDR1 MDHEN and CDR2 SYDVKM. The CDR3 coding sequence is TGTGCCAGCAGGGGGTCGTACCAAGAGACCCAGTACTTC. Translation: CASRGSYQETQYF.

The chain has TRBV5-1 and TRBJ2-7, with TRBD1 identical over 7 bases. The germline V gene has CDR1 SGHRS and CDR2 YFSETQ. The CDR3 runs to 13 residues. The V gene end was trimmed by 3 bases and the J gene end by 2 bases; junction bases not matched to a gene: 2. DNA for the CDR3: TGCGCCAGCAGCTGGACAGGAACCTACGAGCAGTACTTC. It translates to CASSWTGTYEQYF.

The chain combines TRBV19 with TRBJ1-4; D is uncertain. V lost 6 bases and J 5 bases, leaving 7 bases between the germline ends. Germline CDR1 reads LNHDA; CDR2 reads SQIVND (reference sequence). The CDR3 has 12 amino acids. As DNA, the CDR3 is TGTGCCAGTAGCCGCGAGAATGAAAAACTGTTTTTT. Translation: CASSRENEKLFF.

The V and J genes are TRBV30 and TRBJ1-4; D remains ambiguous. Germline values: CDR1 GTSNPN, CDR2 SVGIG (reference sequence). Trimming took 8 bases from V and 7 from J, leaving 11 bases between them. CDR3 size: 11 residues. In DNA form, the CDR3 reads TGTGCCGGCGGCCGGATTGAAAAACTGTTTTTT. This translates into CAGGRIEKLFF.

The V and J genes are TRBV4-3 and TRBJ2-3, with no clear D. CDR3 length: 15 residues. CDR1 is LGHNA and CDR2 is YSLEER in the germline V gene. V gave up 0 bases and J gave up 6 bases, with 13 bases separating them. This CDR3 reads CASSQDLPRRDTQYF. The CDR3 DNA reads TGCGCCAGCAGCCAAGATTTGCCCCGACGGGATACGCAGTATTTT.

The genes are TRBV30 and TRBJ1-1; D unclear. The CDR3 is made up of 13 amino acids. Trimming cost V 7 bases and J 4 bases, with 16 bases left between them. The germline CDR1 and CDR2 sequences are GTSNPN and SVGIG (reference sequence). CDR3 protein: CALTLRGSTEAFF. CDR3 in DNA: TGTGCCTTGACCCTCCGAGGGAGCACTGAAGCTTTCTTT.